These 32 T cell receptor beta chains were all obtained from the same sample, sequenced in a study of T cells in Graves' hyperthyroidism and ophthalmopathy. Amplified TCR beta CDR3 regions derived from RNA transcripts. The HTBI primer set served for first-round RT-PCR of the TCR CDR3. From the multiplex PCR reads, TCRdb called clonotypes with MiXCR, one entry per CDR3 protein. This table has roughly 420,000 distinct CDR3 sequences, approximately 14% appearing once. Sequenced sample: blood. The receptors shown here come from a woman aged 18-30 years with Graves' hyperthyroidism.

This clonotype appeared a few times. V and J are TRBV6-1 and TRBJ1-2; D possibly corresponds to TRBD1 (6 bases). The length of the CDR3 is 14 residues. The germline gives CDR1 MNHNS, CDR2 SASEGT. Between the trimmed V and J ends, which lost 2 bases and 7 bases, there was a span of 14 bases. The CDR3 sequence: CASSEKGGASGYTF. The CDR3 DNA follows: TGTGCCAGCAGTGAAAAGGGGGGGGCTTCTGGCTACACCTTC.

In its sample, this clonotype was seen a few times. The V and J genes are TRBV16 and TRBJ1-1; D gene uncertain. V lost 5 bases and J 2 bases, leaving 9 bases between the germline ends. Germline assignment: CDR1 KGHSY and CDR2 FQNENV. This CDR3 is built from 13 residues. The CDR3 region is CASSLNSNTEAFF. CDR3 sequence (DNA): TGTGCCAGCAGCTTAAATTCCAACACTGAAGCTTTCTTT.

This clonotype was counted at least ten times. The CDR3 nucleotides read TGTGCCAGCAGTCACACCCCGGGACTAGCGGGAAGGGGCGGTTTCTACAATGAGCAGTTCTTC. Encoded protein: CASSHTPGLAGRGGFYNEQFF. V usage is TRBV12-3 or TRBV12-4 and J usage is TRBJ2-1; TRBD2 agrees at 13 bases. The J segment lost 3 bases and the V segment lost 5 bases, leaving 19 bases of the junction unmatched. This CDR3 spans 21 amino acids.

This clonotype was counted many times. The chain links TRBV4-3 to TRBJ1-5; D is unresolved. This CDR3 is 14 amino acids long. Deletions cut 0 bases from V and 3 bases from J, with 6 bases between. CDR1 and CDR2 (germline): LGHNA, YSLEER. CDR3 coding DNA: TGCGCCAGCAGCCAAGACCCCGTCAATCAGCCCCAGCATTTT. It yields the protein CASSQDPVNQPQHF.

The sample holds many counts of this clonotype. The V gene is TRBV12-3 or TRBV12-4, the J gene TRBJ2-6, with D perhaps matching TRBD2 (6 bases). The CDR3 length is 15 residues. Between the trimmed V and J ends, which lost 3 bases and 2 bases, there was a span of 8 bases. CDR3 DNA: TGTGCCAGCAGTTTTCGGGAGACTGGGGCCAACGTCCTGACTTTC. Translated, it gives CASSFRETGANVLTF.

This clonotype was found many times. The genes are TRBV20-1 and TRBJ1-2, with TRBD1 matching over 8 bases. CDR1 and CDR2 from the germline V gene are DFQATT and SNEGSKA (reference sequence). The V gene end was trimmed by 4 bases and the J gene end by 2 bases; junction bases not matched to a gene: 6. The CDR3 is 14 residues long. In DNA form, the CDR3 reads TGCAGTGCTACCGACAGGGGAGGAAACTATGGCTACACCTTC. It encodes CSATDRGGNYGYTF.

This clonotype was counted ten times or more. The chain links TRBV28 to TRBJ2-1; D tentatively reads TRBD1 or TRBD2 (6 bases each). CDR1 is MDHEN, CDR2 SYDVKM, per germline. Between the trimmed V and J ends, which lost 3 bases and 5 bases, there was a span of 17 bases. The CDR3 sequence is 16 residues long. CDR3 sequence (DNA): TGTGCCAGCAGTTTGGCGGGACATGGCTCTAACAATGAGCAGTTCTTC. Its protein product is CASSLAGHGSNNEQFF.

This clonotype appeared a few times. The V gene is TRBV29-1, the J gene TRBJ1-1, with 7 bases identical to TRBD1. This CDR3 is built from 14 residues. V lost 6 bases to trimming and J lost 3 bases; unmatched junction nucleotides: 10. Germline V gene data show CDR1 as SQVTM and CDR2 as ANQGSEA. Here the CDR3 reads CSVTTPGQHTEAFF. In DNA, the CDR3 is TGCAGCGTCACGACACCGGGACAGCACACTGAAGCTTTCTTT.

The genes are TRBV2 and TRBJ2-1, with 11 bases fitting TRBD2. The J segment lost 3 bases and the V segment lost 4 bases, leaving 8 bases of the junction unmatched. This CDR3 contains 17 residues. Germline V gene sequence: CDR1 SNHLY, CDR2 FYNNEI. DNA for the CDR3: TGTGCCAGCAGTGGGCTACCTAGCGGGAGGAACTACAATGAGCAGTTCTTC. Encoded protein: CASSGLPSGRNYNEQFF.

This clonotype came up many times. V usage is TRBV29-1 and J usage is TRBJ2-1; 9 bases match TRBD1. The CDR3 extends over 14 amino acids. Trimming took 3 bases from V and 4 from J; bases not matched to a gene: 4. Germline assignment: CDR1 SQVTM and CDR2 ANQGSEA. The CDR3 loop reads CSVEGTGSYNEQFF. In DNA form, the CDR3 reads TGCAGCGTTGAGGGGACAGGGTCTTACAATGAGCAGTTCTTC.

Only a few counts were recorded for this clonotype. The chain links TRBV30 to TRBJ2-3, with 9 bases identical to TRBD2. V gave up 4 bases and J gave up 1 base; unmatched junction bases: 3. The germline V gene has CDR1 GTSNPN and CDR2 SVGIG (reference sequence). CDR3 length equals 14 residues. The CDR3 here is CAWNPSGGTDTQYF. DNA of the CDR3: TGTGCCTGGAACCCTAGCGGGGGCACAGATACGCAGTATTTT.

In its sample, this clonotype was seen a few times. The rearrangement links TRBV19 to TRBJ2-7, with no clear D. Germline CDR1 reads LNHDA; CDR2 reads SQIVND (reference sequence). This CDR3 is 13 amino acids long. Trimming cost V 3 bases and J 3 bases, with 9 bases left between them. Here the CDR3 DNA reads TGTGCCAGTAGTATTTCACTTAACTACGAGCAGTACTTC. Amino acid sequence: CASSISLNYEQYF.

This clonotype was counted many times. The J gene is TRBJ2-5, the V gene TRBV29-1; tentative D call: TRBD2 (6 bases). Per germline, CDR1 SQVTM and CDR2 ANQGSEA. This CDR3 has 12 amino acids. With 0 bases removed from V and 5 bases from J, the gap between germline ends came to 7 bases. This chain's CDR3 is CSVEDGGETQYF. The DNA for the CDR3 is TGCAGCGTTGAAGATGGGGGGGAGACCCAGTACTTC.

The table lists this clonotype with a few counts. The chain links TRBV9 to TRBJ1-1; D gene unclear. V was cut by 2 bases and J by 7 bases, with 12 bases left in between. CDR3 length: 13 residues. CDR1 SGDLS and CDR2 YYNGEE come from the germline V gene. The CDR3 DNA is TGTGCCAGCAGCGTTTCCGGCGGGGATGAAGCTTTCTTT. Its protein is CASSVSGGDEAFF. Looking up the rest from reference TRBV9 and TRBJ1-1 gives the full variable domain: DSGVTQTPKHLITATGQRVTLRCSPRSGDLSVYWYQQSLDQGLQFLIQYYNGEERAKGNILERFSAQQFPDLHSELNLSSLELGDSALYFCASSVSGGDEAFFGQGTRLTVV.

This clonotype was counted many times. The chain has TRBV29-1 and TRBJ2-3; a weak D match, TRBD1 (7 bases). Germline CDR1 reads SQVTM; CDR2 reads ANQGSEA. Trimming pared 4 bases from V and 1 base from J, leaving 12 bases between. The CDR3 totals 14 residues. CDR3: CSVVGRGGTDTQYF. The DNA for the CDR3 is TGCAGCGTTGTTGGCAGGGGGGGCACAGATACGCAGTATTTT.

This clonotype was seen a few times. The chain has TRBV6-1 and TRBJ1-4, with D possibly TRBD1 on 5 matching bases. CDR1 and CDR2 from the germline V gene are MNHNS and SASEGT. Trimming stripped 7 bases from V and 4 bases from J, with 13 bases between. The CDR3 loop spans 14 amino acids. The CDR3 DNA reads TGTGCCAGCAACTCTGACAGACTTAATGAAAAACTGTTTTTT. It is translated as CASNSDRLNEKLFF.

Turning to this clonotype: A single base separates this from a much larger clone, so it may be a read error. The genes are TRBV3-1 and TRBJ1-6; D is undetermined. Trimming shortened V by 4 bases and J by 6 bases, and 13 bases separated the two germline ends. The CDR3 runs to 15 residues. Germline values: CDR1 LGHDT, CDR2 YNNKEL (reference sequence). Here the CDR3 reads CASSRDIGSNSPLHF. Written as DNA, the CDR3 is TGTGCCAGCAGCCGAGATATCGGCAGTAATTCACCCCTCCACTTT.

There are many counts of this clonotype. The rearrangement uses TRBV2 and TRBJ2-1; D is unresolved. The length of the CDR3 is 12 residues. The V end lost 3 bases, the J end lost 6 bases, and 6 bases lay between the germline ends. Germline V gene lookup returns CDR1 SNHLY and CDR2 FYNNEI. CDR3 loop: CASSEWVNEQFF. Written as DNA, the CDR3 is TGTGCCAGCAGTGAGTGGGTCAATGAGCAGTTCTTC. Drawing the rest from reference TRBV2 and TRBJ2-1, the complete variable domain is EPEVTQTPSHQVTQMGQEVILRCVPISNHLYFYWYRQILGQKVEFLVSFYNNEISEKSEIFDDQFSVERPDGSNFTLKIRSTKLEDSAMYFCASSEWVNEQFFGPGTRLTVL.

The rearrangement joins TRBV5-1 to TRBJ2-1; D tentatively reads TRBD1 or TRBD2 (5 bases each). Germline CDR1 SGHRS, CDR2 YFSETQ. Trimming took 1 base from V and 9 from J, leaving 11 bases between them. CDR3 length: 13 residues. CDR3 coding DNA: TGCGCCAGCAGCTTGTATCCCGGGGCTGAGCAGTTCTTC. It yields the protein CASSLYPGAEQFF. Full variable domain (rest looked up from reference TRBV5-1 and TRBJ2-1): KAGVTQTPRYLIKTRGQQVTLSCSPISGHRSVSWYQQTPGQGLQFLFEYFSETQRNKGNFPGRFSGRQFSNSRSEMNVSTLELGDSALYLCASSLYPGAEQFFGPGTRLTVL.

Comments on this clonotype: This may be a read error, as it is one base from a much larger clone. J is TRBJ2-2 and V is TRBV13; D remains unclear. Germline assignment: CDR1 PRHDT and CDR2 FYEKMQ (reference sequence). CDR3 length: 14 residues. The CDR3 nucleotides are TGTGCCAGCGGCTTAGGACCTCGAACCGGGGAGCTGTTTTTT. This codes for CASGLGPRTGELFF. Complete variable domain (other parts from reference TRBV13 and TRBJ2-2): AAGVIQSPRHLIKEKRETATLKCYPIPRHDTVYWYQQGPGQDPQFLISFYEKMQSDKGSIPDRFSAQQFSDYHSELNMSSLELGDSALYFCASGLGPRTGELFFGEGSRLTVL.

The table lists this clonotype with many counts. Compared with germline, one end of the junction differs, possibly owing to a read error. This chain connects TRBV20-1 to TRBJ1-5; TRBD1 is a possible D gene (5 bases). CDR1 is DFQATT and CDR2 is SNEGSKA in the germline V gene (reference sequence). The CDR3 is 11 amino acids. The CDR3 loop reads CSARVGEPQHF. CDR3 nucleotides: TGCAGTGCGAGAGTAGGGGAGCCCCAGCATTTT.

This clonotype was recorded many times. The rearrangement links TRBV7-8 to TRBJ2-4, with D possibly being TRBD2 (7 bases). Trimming shortened V by 3 bases and J by 6 bases, and 18 bases separated the two germline ends. Germline V CDR1 and CDR2: SGHVS, FQNEAQ. The CDR3 is made up of 16 amino acids. The CDR3 DNA reads TGTGCCAGCAGCTTGTTTCGCGGGGGCGCGGTAAACATTCAGTACTTC. This codes for CASSLFRGGAVNIQYF.

The chain employs TRBV19 and TRBJ2-2, with a weak D call TRBD2 (6 bases). The CDR3 loop spans 15 amino acids. Trimming shortened V by 1 base and J by 3 bases, and 9 bases separated the two germline ends. Germline CDR1 LNHDA, CDR2 SQIVND (reference sequence). In nucleotides, the CDR3 is TGTGCCAGTAGTATAGCGGGAGTAGACACCGGGGAGCTGTTTTTT. It encodes CASSIAGVDTGELFF.

This clonotype was seen many times. The rearrangement joins TRBV5-1 to TRBJ2-3, with D uncertain. CDR1 is SGHRS and CDR2 is YFSETQ in the germline V gene. The CDR3 is 13 amino acids. Trimming stripped 5 bases from V and 4 bases from J, with 11 bases between. CDR3 sequence reads: CASRMGRPDTQYF. CDR3 nucleotides: TGCGCCAGCAGGATGGGAAGGCCAGATACGCAGTATTTT.

In this sample, this clonotype turned up many times. The V call is TRBV12-3 or TRBV12-4, the J call TRBJ2-1; D remains unclear. The CDR3 contains 12 residues. V was trimmed by 6 bases and J by 12 bases, leaving 15 bases between them. In DNA, the CDR3 is TGTGCCAGCAGCCTTGACATCCCCCGGCAGTTCTTC. It specifies CASSLDIPRQFF.

In this sample, this clonotype turned up many times. The rearrangement links TRBV12-3 or TRBV12-4 to TRBJ2-7, with 9 bases fitting TRBD1. Unmatched junction bases numbered 7, after V lost 5 bases and J lost 5 bases. The CDR3 extends over 14 amino acids. CDR3 coding DNA: TGTGCCAGCAGTATGACCGGGACAGGGAACGAGCAGTACTTC. Its translation is CASSMTGTGNEQYF.

This clonotype turned up a few times. The DNA for the CDR3 is TGTGCCATCAGTGAGTCTACAGGGAATGGCTACACCTTC. Amino acids: CAISESTGNGYTF. The chain combines TRBV10-3 with TRBJ1-2; weak D call: TRBD1 (6 bases). CDR1 and CDR2 from the germline V gene are ENHRY and SYGVKD. The CDR3 sequence is 13 residues long. V was trimmed by 0 bases and J by 6 bases, leaving 8 bases between them.

This clonotype was seen repeatedly, ten times or more. The chain recombines TRBV11-2 with TRBJ2-2; 11 bases align to TRBD2. Unmatched junction bases numbered 8, after V lost 7 bases and J lost 4 bases. The CDR3 is 16 amino acids. Looked up from germline, CDR1 is SGHAT and CDR2 is FQNNGV. The CDR3 DNA reads as TGTGCCAGCACAAAAACTAGCGGGAGCCCCACCGGGGAGCTGTTTTTT. Its protein is CASTKTSGSPTGELFF.

This clonotype was picked up a small number of times. The chain uses TRBV7-7 and TRBJ2-5, with 7 bases identical to TRBD2. The CDR3 length is 15 residues. Germline V gene sequence: CDR1 SSHAT, CDR2 FNYEAQ (reference sequence). The CDR3 spells CASRRTGGEGETQYF. The CDR3 bases are TGTGCTAGCCGGCGTACTGGAGGGGAGGGAGAGACCCAGTACTTC.

This clonotype was picked up many times. The chain employs TRBV7-3 and TRBJ1-1; 10 bases match TRBD1. The CDR3 contains 15 residues. The germline CDR1 and CDR2 sequences are SGHTA and FQGTGA. The J segment lost 1 base and the V segment lost 5 bases, leaving 4 bases of the junction unmatched. The CDR3 DNA reads as TGTGCCAGCAGCGACAGGGGGCGGGGGAACACTGAAGCTTTCTTT. Residues: CASSDRGRGNTEAFF.

About this clonotype itself: A much larger clone lies a single base off, so this may be a read error. V and J are TRBV12-3 or TRBV12-4 and TRBJ1-1; D is unclear. This CDR3 contains 14 residues. The V end was cut by 6 bases, the J end by 2 bases, with 13 bases between. The CDR3 spells CASSQDGTNTEAFF. CDR3 DNA: TGTGCCAGCAGCCAAGATGGTACAAACACTGAAGCTTTCTTT.

This clonotype was found many times. The chain has TRBV7-3 and TRBJ2-3; D gene unclear. Deletions cut 0 bases from V and 4 bases from J, with 8 bases between. Germline CDR1 SGHTA, CDR2 FQGTGA. The CDR3 consists of 14 residues. CDR3 sequence: CASSLTGSPDTQYF. Here the CDR3 DNA reads TGTGCCAGCAGCTTAACGGGATCTCCAGATACGCAGTATTTT.